This T cell receptor (beta chain) stems from a study of graft-versus-host responses after intestinal transplantation. For the study at large: Anti-thymocyte globulin induction was given to all recipients, followed by tacrolimus and steroids for around three years.

General study points: GvH clones detected in recipient marrow included some appearing first in ileum or blood. Clonal ratios of graft-versus-host to host-versus-graft in allografts were high for patients exhibiting graft-donor T cell macrochimerism.

Following transplant, bone marrow was collected either from the posterior iliac crest or from another site chosen by the physician. Libraries were prepared by immunoSEQ multiplex PCR; TCRdb keeps only in-frame clonotypes and omits some of them. The table lists roughly 70,000 clones, 92% of them singletons. On this clone itself: What it binds is unknown.

V lost 2 bases, J lost 3 bases, and 10 bases lay in between. The germline CDR1 and CDR2 sequences are MNHEY and SVGAGI. The CDR3 loop spans 14 amino acids. The chain carries TRBV6-5 and TRBJ2-5; tentatively, D is TRBD2 (6 bases). The sequencing here drew on bone marrow, taken 700 to 850 days after intestinal transplantation. The clonotype originates from a human patient who received an intestinal transplant, so some T cells may come from the graft donor. The CDR3 loop reads CASSYGDWEETQYF. The CDR3 nucleotides are TGTGCCAGCAGTTACGGGGACTGGGAAGAGACCCAGTACTTC.